Presented here are 6 T cell receptor beta chains from one specimen sequenced in a study of follicular helper T cells after annual influenza vaccination. As for time point: 2015-2016 season, 7 days after influenza vaccination. Profiled with immunoSEQ multiplex PCR; TCRdb holds only in-frame clones, not every one. The sample lists 6,500 to 8,000 clones, about 88% occurring once. The sample consisted of CXCR5+ CD38- circulating T follicular helper cells from blood, taken 7 days after influenza vaccination. The subset denotes: circulating Tfh, non-naive CD4+CXCR5+PD-1+ (ICOS+CD38+ or ICOS-CD38-). The receptors were sampled from an adult who received the influenza vaccine.

The J gene is TRBJ1-2, the V gene TRBV6-5; 8 nucleotides line up with TRBD1. This CDR3 has 13 amino acids. V dropped 6 bases and J dropped 4; count of bases not matched to a gene: 4. Germline V lookup: CDR1 MNHEY, CDR2 SVGAGI. Written as DNA, the CDR3 is TGTGCCAGCAGCATGGGACAGGTCTATGGCTACACCTTC. Translated, it gives CASSMGQVYGYTF.

V is TRBV30 and J is TRBJ2-5; D uncertain. Germline V gene lookup returns CDR1 GTSNPN and CDR2 SVGIG (reference sequence). The ends were cut back, 4 bases at V and 4 bases at J, with 7 bases in the middle. The CDR3 extends over 11 amino acids. The CDR3 protein is CAWIGRETQYF. The CDR3 DNA reads as TGTGCCTGGATCGGACGAGAGACCCAGTACTTC.

The chain uses TRBV5-1 and TRBJ2-3, with TRBD1 identical over 7 bases. V trimming: 5 bases; J trimming: 3 bases; junction bases outside the gene matches: 9. CDR1 is SGHRS, CDR2 YFSETQ, per germline. The CDR3 covers 15 residues. The CDR3 loop reads CASRAGTAPTDTQYF. CDR3 in DNA: TGCGCCAGCAGAGCCGGGACAGCGCCGACAGATACGCAGTATTTT.

This clone has a handful of counts. This chain joins TRBV5-5 and TRBJ1-5; D gene uncertain. Germline V gives CDR1 SGHKS, CDR2 YYEKEE (reference sequence). The CDR3 extends over 13 amino acids. The V and J ends lost 6 bases and 5 bases respectively, with 12 bases between them. As DNA, the CDR3 is TGTGCCAGCACCCTCAAGGCGGATCAGCCCCAGCATTTT. It is translated as CASTLKADQPQHF.

The chain joins TRBV18 to TRBJ2-6, with D possibly being TRBD2 (5 bases). V lost 6 bases and J 2 bases, leaving 17 bases between the germline ends. The length of the CDR3 is 17 residues. From germline, CDR1 is KGHSH and CDR2 LQKENI. The CDR3 protein is CASSPTKVGAGANVLTF. Here the CDR3 DNA reads TGTGCCAGCTCGCCCACTAAGGTGGGAGCTGGGGCCAACGTCCTGACTTTC. Complete variable domain (other parts from reference TRBV18 and TRBJ2-6): NAGVMQNPRHLVRRRGQEARLRCSPMKGHSHVYWYRQLPEEGLKFMVYLQKENIIDESGMPKERFSAEFPKEGPSILRIQQVVRGDSAAYFCASSPTKVGAGANVLTFGAGSRLTVL.

This chain links TRBV7-3 with TRBJ2-2, with 9 bases fitting TRBD1. The ends lost 4 bases at V and 5 bases at J; junction bases unmatched: 14. The CDR3 is 18 residues long. Germline CDR1 SGHTA, CDR2 FQGTGA. CDR3 sequence reads: CASSSRDRGLSGTGELFF. CDR3 sequence (DNA): TGTGCCAGCAGCTCCCGCGACAGGGGGTTGTCGGGGACCGGGGAGCTGTTTTTT.